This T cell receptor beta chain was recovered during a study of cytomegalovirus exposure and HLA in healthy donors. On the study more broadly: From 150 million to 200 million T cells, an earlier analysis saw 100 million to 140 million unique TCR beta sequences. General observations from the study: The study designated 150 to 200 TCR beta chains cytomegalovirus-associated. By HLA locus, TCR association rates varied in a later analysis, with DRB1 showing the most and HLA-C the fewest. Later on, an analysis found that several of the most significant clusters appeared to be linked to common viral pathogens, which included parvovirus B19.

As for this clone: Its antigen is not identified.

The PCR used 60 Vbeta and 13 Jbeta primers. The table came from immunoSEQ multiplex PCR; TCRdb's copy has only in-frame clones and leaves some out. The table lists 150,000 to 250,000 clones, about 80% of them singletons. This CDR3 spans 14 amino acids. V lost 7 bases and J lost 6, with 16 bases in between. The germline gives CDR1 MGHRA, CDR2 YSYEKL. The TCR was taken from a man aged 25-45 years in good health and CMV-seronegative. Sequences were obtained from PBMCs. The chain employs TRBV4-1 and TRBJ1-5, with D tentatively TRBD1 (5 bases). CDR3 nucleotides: TGCGCCAGCAACCCAAGATTCGGGGGTCAGCCCCAGCATTTT. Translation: CASNPRFGGQPQHF.